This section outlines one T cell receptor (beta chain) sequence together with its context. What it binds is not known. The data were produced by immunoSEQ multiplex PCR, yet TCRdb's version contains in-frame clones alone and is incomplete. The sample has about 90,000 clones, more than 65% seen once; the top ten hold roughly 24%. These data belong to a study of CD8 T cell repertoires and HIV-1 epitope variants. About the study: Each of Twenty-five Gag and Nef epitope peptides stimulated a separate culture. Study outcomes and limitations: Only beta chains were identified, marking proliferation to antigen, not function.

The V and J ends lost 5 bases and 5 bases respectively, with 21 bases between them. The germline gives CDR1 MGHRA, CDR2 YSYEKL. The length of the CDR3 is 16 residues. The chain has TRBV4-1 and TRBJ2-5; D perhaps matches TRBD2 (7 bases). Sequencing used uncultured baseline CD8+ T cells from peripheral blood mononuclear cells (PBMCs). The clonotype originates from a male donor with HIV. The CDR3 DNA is TGCGCCAGCAGCGTCCTACTGGCGGGGGCGGGGGAGACCCAGTACTTC. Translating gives CASSVLLAGAGETQYF.